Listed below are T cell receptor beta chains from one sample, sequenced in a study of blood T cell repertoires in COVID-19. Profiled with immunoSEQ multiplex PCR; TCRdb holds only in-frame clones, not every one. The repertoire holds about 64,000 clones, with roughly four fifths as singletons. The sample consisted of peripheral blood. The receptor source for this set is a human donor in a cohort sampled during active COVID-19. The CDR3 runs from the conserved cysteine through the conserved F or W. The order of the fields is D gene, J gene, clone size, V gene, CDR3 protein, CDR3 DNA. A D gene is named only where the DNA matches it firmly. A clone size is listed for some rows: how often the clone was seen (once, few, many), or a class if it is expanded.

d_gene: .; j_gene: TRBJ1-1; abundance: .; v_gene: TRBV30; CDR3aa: CAWRTGMNTEAFF; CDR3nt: TGTGCCTGGAGGACAGGCATGAACACTGAAGCTTTCTTT
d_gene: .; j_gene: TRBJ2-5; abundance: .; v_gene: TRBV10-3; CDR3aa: CAISDRETSRETQYF; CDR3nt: TGTGCCATCAGTGACCGCGAGACATCTCGAGAGACCCAGTACTTC
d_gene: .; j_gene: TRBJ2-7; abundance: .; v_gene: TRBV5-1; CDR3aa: CASSLQGHEQYF; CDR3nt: TGCGCCAGCAGCTTGCAGGGCCACGAGCAGTACTTC
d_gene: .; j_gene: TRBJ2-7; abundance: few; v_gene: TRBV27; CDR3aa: CASSYTGSYEQYF; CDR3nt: TGTGCCAGCAGTTACACAGGGTCCTACGAGCAGTACTTC
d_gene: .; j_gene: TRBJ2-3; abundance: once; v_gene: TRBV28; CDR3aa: CASSLTGVGSDTQYF; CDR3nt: TGTGCCAGCAGTTTGACGGGGGTTGGTTCAGATACGCAGTATTTT
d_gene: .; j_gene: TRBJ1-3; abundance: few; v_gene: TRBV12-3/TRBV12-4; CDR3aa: CASSLEGGNTIYF; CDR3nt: TGTGCCAGCAGTTTAGAGGGGGGAAACACCATATATTTT
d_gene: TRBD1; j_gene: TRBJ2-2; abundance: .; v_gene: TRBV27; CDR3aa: CASSLKGQGALSAISGELFF; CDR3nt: TGTGCCAGCAGTTTAAAGGGACAGGGGGCGCTTAGCGCCATCTCCGGGGAGCTGTTTTTT
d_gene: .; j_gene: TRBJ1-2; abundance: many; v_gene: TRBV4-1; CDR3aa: CASSHDSTNYGYTF; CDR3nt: TGCGCCAGCAGCCACGACAGTACTAACTATGGCTACACCTTC
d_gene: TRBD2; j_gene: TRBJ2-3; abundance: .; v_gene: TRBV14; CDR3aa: CASSPLAGPKLTDTQYF; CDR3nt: TGTGCCAGCAGCCCCTTAGCGGGACCTAAACTCACAGATACGCAGTATTTT
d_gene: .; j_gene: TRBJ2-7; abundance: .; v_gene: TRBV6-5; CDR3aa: CASSSSAPEQYF; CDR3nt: TGTGCCAGCAGTTCTTCCGCGCCCGAGCAGTACTTC
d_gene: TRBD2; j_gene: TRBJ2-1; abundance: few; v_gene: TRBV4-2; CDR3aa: CASSQVRLAEDNEQFF; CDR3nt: TGTGCCAGCAGCCAAGTTCGTCTAGCGGAAGACAATGAGCAGTTCTTC
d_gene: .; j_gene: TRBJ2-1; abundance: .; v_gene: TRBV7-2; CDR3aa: CASSFRDSTWDEQFF; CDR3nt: TGTGCCAGCAGCTTTCGGGACTCTACGTGGGATGAGCAGTTCTTC
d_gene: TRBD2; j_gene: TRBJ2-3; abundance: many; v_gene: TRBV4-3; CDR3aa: CASSQGPAGGYSTDTQYF; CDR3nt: TGCGCCAGCAGCCAAGGTCCGGCGGGAGGGTATAGCACAGATACGCAGTATTTT
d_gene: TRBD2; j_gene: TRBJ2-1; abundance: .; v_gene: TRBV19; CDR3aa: CASSTGIGTSGRNEQFF; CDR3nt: TGTGCCAGTAGCACAGGGATCGGGACTAGCGGGAGAAATGAGCAGTTCTTC
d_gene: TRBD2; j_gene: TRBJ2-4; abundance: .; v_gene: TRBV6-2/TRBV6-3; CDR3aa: CASSYHAGLAFWGAKNIQYF; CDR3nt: TGTGCCAGCAGTTACCATGCCGGACTAGCGTTCTGGGGAGCCAAAAACATTCAGTACTTC
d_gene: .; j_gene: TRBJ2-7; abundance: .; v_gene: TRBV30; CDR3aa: CAWSPGRSSYEQYF; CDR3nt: TGTGCCTGGAGCCCGGGAAGGAGCTCCTACGAGCAGTACTTC
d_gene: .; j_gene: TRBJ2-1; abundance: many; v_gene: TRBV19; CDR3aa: CASSTGLNEQFF; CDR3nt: TGTGCCAGTAGTACGGGACTGAATGAGCAGTTCTTC
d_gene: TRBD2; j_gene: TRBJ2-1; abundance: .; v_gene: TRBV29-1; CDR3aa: CSGGPPTSGRINEQFF; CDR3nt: TGCAGCGGTGGCCCCCCGACTAGCGGGAGAATCAATGAGCAGTTCTTC
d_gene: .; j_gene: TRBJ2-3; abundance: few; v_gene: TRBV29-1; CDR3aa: CSVVGGATDTQYF; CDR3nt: TGCAGCGTTGTGGGGGGAGCAACAGATACGCAGTATTTT
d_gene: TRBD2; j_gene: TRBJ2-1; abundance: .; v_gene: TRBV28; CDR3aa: CASSKAGGPHDEQFF; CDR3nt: TGTGCCAGCAGTAAGGCGGGAGGGCCCCATGATGAGCAGTTCTTC
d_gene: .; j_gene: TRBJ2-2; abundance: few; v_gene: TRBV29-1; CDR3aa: CSVEVGTGMSTGELFF; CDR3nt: TGCAGCGTTGAAGTAGGTACAGGGATGTCCACCGGGGAGCTGTTTTTT
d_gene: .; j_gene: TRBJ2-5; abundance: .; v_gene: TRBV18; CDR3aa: CASSQEVVGTGEEETQYF; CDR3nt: TGTGCCAGCTCCCAAGAGGTCGTCGGGACTGGTGAGGAAGAGACCCAGTACTTC
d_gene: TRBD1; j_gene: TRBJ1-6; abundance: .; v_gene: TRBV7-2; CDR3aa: CASSSRQGGGSPLHF; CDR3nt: TGTGCCAGCAGCTCCCGACAGGGAGGTGGTTCACCCCTCCACTTT
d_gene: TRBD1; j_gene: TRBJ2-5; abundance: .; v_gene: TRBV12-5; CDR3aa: CASGLVRTGGWGVETQYF; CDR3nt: TGTGCTAGTGGTTTGGTACGGACAGGGGGCTGGGGAGTGGAGACCCAGTACTTC
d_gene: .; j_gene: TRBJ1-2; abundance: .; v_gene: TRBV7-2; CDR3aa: CASSLGGQGGDGYTF; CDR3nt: TGTGCCAGCAGCTTAGGGGGCCAGGGTGGCGATGGCTACACCTTC
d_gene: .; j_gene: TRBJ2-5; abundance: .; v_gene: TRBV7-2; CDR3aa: CASSLWGREFETQYF; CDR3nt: TGTGCCAGCAGCTTATGGGGGCGGGAGTTTGAGACCCAGTACTTC
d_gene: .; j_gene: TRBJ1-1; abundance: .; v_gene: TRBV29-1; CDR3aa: CSAGQGTGTEAFF; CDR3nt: TGCAGCGCTGGGCAGGGGACCGGCACTGAAGCTTTCTTT
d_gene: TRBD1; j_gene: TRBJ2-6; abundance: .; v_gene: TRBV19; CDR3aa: CASSSGTGGAGANVLTF; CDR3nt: TGTGCCAGTAGTTCCGGGACAGGGGGAGCTGGGGCCAACGTCCTGACTTTC
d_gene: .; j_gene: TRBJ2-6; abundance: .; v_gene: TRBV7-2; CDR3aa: CASSGRVAGANVLTF; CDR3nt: TGTGCCAGCAGCGGCAGGGTTGCTGGGGCCAACGTCCTGACTTTC
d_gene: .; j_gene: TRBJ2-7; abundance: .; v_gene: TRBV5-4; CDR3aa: CASSLYQGGEQYF; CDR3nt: TGTGCCAGCAGCTTGTATCAGGGGGGCGAGCAGTACTTC
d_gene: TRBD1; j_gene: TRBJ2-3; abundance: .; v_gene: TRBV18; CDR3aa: CASSPPIGQGADTQYF; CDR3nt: TGTGCCAGCTCACCACCAATAGGACAGGGGGCAGATACGCAGTATTTT
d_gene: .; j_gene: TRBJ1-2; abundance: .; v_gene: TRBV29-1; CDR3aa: CSVDLYGYTF; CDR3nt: TGCAGCGTTGACCTCTATGGCTACACCTTC
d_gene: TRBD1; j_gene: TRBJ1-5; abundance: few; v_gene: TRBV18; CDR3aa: CASSPGQGHQPQHF; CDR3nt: TGTGCCAGCTCACCAGGACAGGGCCATCAGCCCCAGCATTTT